This entry describes one TCR beta chain. Using immunoSEQ multiplex PCR, the repertoire was profiled, and TCRdb retains in-frame clones only, with some absent. The table shows some 93,000 clones, with 75% to 95% occurring only once. These data come from a study of T cell changes during pregnancy in multiple sclerosis. This CDR3 comprises 13 residues. V lost 4 bases and J lost 8, with 14 bases in between. The germline CDR1 and CDR2 sequences are SGHAT and FQNNGV. This clonotype was sampled from a female donor in good health, enrolled as a control in a pregnancy study. The sample in question was peripheral blood, obtained after pregnancy. The rearrangement links TRBV11-2 to TRBJ1-1, with no clear D. The CDR3 bases are TGTGCCAGCAGCTCCCTCGGGGAATTGGAAGCTTTCTTT. As protein: CASSSLGELEAFF.